This entry features one TCR beta chain sequence. Its binding antigen is unknown. Qualities for individual bases were not recorded, and no much larger clone is one base off. The cohort was made up of 500 to 850 healthy bone marrow donors. At the time of sampling, all cohort members were nominally healthy, though unrecorded immune exposures were likely present. The donor was CMV seronegative and was included in the group of hundreds of seronegative cohort members. A peripheral blood sample was collected from each donor, and TCR beta sequencing was performed on peripheral blood mononuclear cells. The Qiagen DNeasy Blood Extraction Kit was used to extract genomic DNA from the blood cell samples. This record comes from a study of cytomegalovirus exposure and HLA in healthy donors (dated by TCRdb to 2015 to 2018). With regard to the full study: According to an earlier analysis of around 600 of the donors, 150 million to 200 million T cells yielded roughly 110 million unique TCR beta sequences and approximately 300 Gb of sequence data. Roughly 300 gigabases of sequencing data and 91 million or so unique TCR sequences made up an early release that covered approximately 650 HLA-typed donors. Every repertoire in the discovery cohort had been generated on one and the same sequencing platform. In addition to the first cohort of around 670 subjects, a separate validation cohort of approximately 110 different subjects was used. HLA typing included class I and class II loci at four-digit resolution. To study patterns of TCR occurrence, a later analysis re-analyzed previously published TCR beta repertoires from hundreds of donors and added high-resolution HLA genotyping. A later genetic analysis took genome-wide SNP genotypes for about three fifths of the 666 donors and used that subset as a discovery cohort. Alongside the repertoire data, information on donor age, sex, ethnicity and CMV serostatus was compiled. Because of strong linkage in the cohort, four to six DR-DQ haplotypes were treated as single units for association and clustering. The number of typed donors differed by locus: about 629-640 for A, B, C, DRB1 and DQB1; 522 for DQA1; roughly 600 for DPA1; and about 450 for DPB1. Rather than using new phenotypic data, the later analysis identified candidate immune exposures from TCR beta sequences and from how often those sequences occurred across donors. The study combined high-throughput TCR immunosequencing, statistical association of individual TCRs with disease status, and machine learning to predict cytomegalovirus infection status. In an earlier analysis of 587 of the donors, high-throughput TCR beta sequencing was used to judge whether each TCR beta V gene segment behaved as functional or pseudogenic. Using immunosequencing, the study profiled T cell repertoires from about 610 subjects and related those repertoires to cytomegalovirus serostatus. The aim of the study was to test whether cataloging public T cell receptors could identify signatures of past pathogen exposure. Among around 400 genotyped donors of the cohort, an average of 235,054 unique TCR beta nucleotide sequences were sequenced per donor, around 20% of them non-productive. Among the roughly 400 genotyped donors, 75% to 90% belonged to the genetic ancestry cluster associated with self-reported Caucasian donors. Overall results and qualifications from the work: A later analysis found that HLA-associated TCR beta chains were more clonally expanded and had lower generation probabilities than equally common non-associated chains. Correlated functional status among segregating V segments might reflect linkage disequilibrium, but an unknown experimental factor could not be ruled out. The presence/absence analyses assumed that sequencing depth was roughly uniform across donors, and that assumption may not be true. Several of the top co-occurrence clusters appeared to be linked to parvovirus B19, influenza, CMV and Epstein-Barr virus, according to a later analysis. The only immune exposure information available for the cohort was CMV serostatus. In a later analysis, most CMV-associated TCR beta chains were found to appear HLA-restricted, with HLA associations seemingly driven largely by CMV exposure. In the study, some 160 TCR beta chains were listed as associated with cytomegalovirus. A further reported finding was that TCR beta sequences accurately predicted the HLA-A and HLA-B alleles for most subjects in the first cohort. Because counts were too low, about 15 rarely observed V segments, including chromosome 9 orphons, were left out of the earlier analysis of 500 to 750 of the donors. Most TCR sequences were observed very rarely across donors, whereas some public TCRs were present in many individuals. A few of the identified cytomegalovirus-associated TCR beta chains were confirmed in vitro to be specific for cytomegalovirus antigens. Compared with the 666-donor mean, donors in an Asian-associated ancestry cluster had fewer N-insertions in productive TCRs, according to a later genetic analysis. V-gene and J-gene trimming of TCR beta chains was associated with a missense DCLRE1C variant in a later genetic analysis, and the association was replicated in an independent cohort. When HLA alleles, especially DR and DQ, strongly co-occurred, attributing TCR associations to individual alleles was difficult. A cluster of highly shared sequence variants was judged likely to represent a technical artifact of the sequencing pipeline. Only TCR beta chains were sequenced in this cohort, and the absence of alpha or paired-chain data limited detectable features. Because some donors lacked HLA typing at each locus, the association tests relied only on the typed subset. The classifier was reported to diagnose cytomegalovirus status with high specificity and sensitivity in both the original cohort and the validation cohort. An earlier analysis of some 590 of the donors showed that most TCR beta V segments appeared in productive rearrangements either about 87% or about 30% of the time, which broadly matched IMGT annotations. The 87-base-pair reads could not distinguish some IMGT-functional V segments, including TRBV6-2 and TRBV6-3, so those segments were excluded. In a later analysis, around 17,000 TCR beta sequences were associated with specific HLA alleles at a false discovery rate of 0.05. In a later analysis, TCR association rates were found to vary across HLA loci, with the most associated TCRs seen for DRB1 alleles and the fewest for HLA-C alleles. The authors suggested that the approach could potentially be generalized to other disease states and immunological phenotypes.

Library generation was performed with the immunoSEQ multiplex PCR assay. For the multiplex PCR, a mixture combining 60 forward primers for TCR Vbeta segments and 13 reverse primers for TCR Jbeta segments was used. Amplification of the CDR3 region of rearranged TCR beta genes was performed with a multiplex PCR assay on genomic DNA. The amplified TCR beta libraries were sequenced on the Illumina HiSeq System as 87-base-pair reads. Processing in the source paper ran as follows. A later analysis tallied around 80 million unique TCR beta chains across the 550 to 850 repertoires, and about 12 million of those chains were shared by two or more donors. A nearest-neighbor algorithm error-corrected the raw reads and collapsed the reads into unique sequences, merging closely related sequences to remove PCR and sequencing errors. Alignment of CDR3 sequences to IMGT reference sequences was used to assign V, D and J gene segments. For a sequence to be retained, at least a six-nucleotide match to both a V gene segment and a J gene segment was required. Rearrangements were called productive when the CDR3 lacked stop codons and stayed in frame with V and J; all others were non-productive. CDR3 was defined according to IMGT convention as the region running from the second conserved V-encoded cysteine to the conserved J-encoded phenylalanine. The earlier analysis of approximately 500 of the donors excluded sequences that lacked an unambiguous match to a single V gene segment. An earlier analysis of approximately 590 of the donors classified V segments as functional when productive rearrangements were above 56.7% and as segregating when the standard deviation between donors was above 5%. A statistical classification framework was built for diagnosing cytomegalovirus status from the catalog of TCR beta chain sequences. In a later analysis, V and J genes were assigned by comparing TCR nucleotide sequences against IMGT/GENE-DB human TR gene sequences. In a later analysis, CDR3 sequences and most-parsimonious VDJ recombination scenarios were assigned using the TCRdist pipeline. In a later analysis, every TCR beta chain was defined by the combination of its CDR3 amino acid sequence and its V-gene family, and reads without a unique V-gene family were dropped. To address suspected cross-contamination and a sequencing artifact, a later analysis removed around 590 highly shared, low-generation-probability nucleotide sequences. A later analysis calculated a clonal expansion index for each public chain from normalized within-repertoire ranks of inferred template counts. A later analysis computed generation probabilities with a VDJ recombination model fitted to out-of-frame rearrangements, and checked the results against IGoR. Hypergeometric tests were used in a later analysis to score TCR-TCR, TCR-HLA and TCR-CMV co-occurrence, with a repertoire-size bias correction applied to the TCR pairs. False discovery rates were estimated in a later analysis by permuting HLA or CMV assignments 20 times. In a later analysis, co-occurring TCRs were grouped using DBSCAN, and TCRdist sequence similarity was added for clustering within HLA-allele-positive subsets. For co-occurrence clustering, repertoires with fewer than 30,000 or more than 120,000 public chains were excluded, along with roughly 5 repertoires with anomalous nucleotide sharing. In its TCRdb copy, this immuneACCESS table keeps in-frame sequences only and misses some clones. Where compared with another copy, unresolved V genes explain less than half of these, and the others have no known cause. V, J and clone size are those of that table, while D and trimming were read from the DNA. The sample has approximately 100,000 clones on record, roughly 71% of them singletons. Less than 11% of the sample belongs to the ten largest clones.

V is shortened by 4 bases, J by 1 base, and the region joining them spans 7 bases. Taken from the germline V gene (reference sequence), the CDR1 and CDR2 loops are PRHDT and FYEKMQ. The CDR3 spans 13 residues, from the cysteine through the phenylalanine. CDR3 DNA only is kept here, 39 bases in frame from base 1. The chain is encoded by TRBV13 joined to TRBJ1-1, with a weak D call of TRBD1 (5 bases match). The sequence was obtained from a man aged 45-65 years in good health and CMV-seronegative. The sample consisted of PBMCs. CDR3 region: CASSSGQNTEAFF. Here is the DNA: TGTGCCAGCAGCTCTGGACAGAACACTGAAGCTTTCTTT. Supplemented by the reference TRBV13 and TRBJ1-1 proteins around the CDR3, the complete variable domain is AAGVIQSPRHLIKEKRETATLKCYPIPRHDTVYWYQQGPGQDPQFLISFYEKMQSDKGSIPDRFSAQQFSDYHSELNMSSLELGDSALYFCASSSGQNTEAFFGQGTRLTVV.